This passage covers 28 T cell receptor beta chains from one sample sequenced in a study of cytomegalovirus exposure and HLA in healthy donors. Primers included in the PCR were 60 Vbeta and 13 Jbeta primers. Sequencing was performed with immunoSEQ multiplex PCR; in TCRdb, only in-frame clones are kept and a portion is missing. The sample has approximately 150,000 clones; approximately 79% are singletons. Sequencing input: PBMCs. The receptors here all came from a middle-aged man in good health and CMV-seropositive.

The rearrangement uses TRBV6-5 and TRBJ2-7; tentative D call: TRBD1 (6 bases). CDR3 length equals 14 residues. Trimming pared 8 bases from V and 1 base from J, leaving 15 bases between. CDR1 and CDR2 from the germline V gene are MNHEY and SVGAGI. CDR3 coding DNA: TGTGCCAGCCAGGGGAGTGGGGCGTCCTACGAGCAGTACTTC. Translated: CASQGSGASYEQYF.

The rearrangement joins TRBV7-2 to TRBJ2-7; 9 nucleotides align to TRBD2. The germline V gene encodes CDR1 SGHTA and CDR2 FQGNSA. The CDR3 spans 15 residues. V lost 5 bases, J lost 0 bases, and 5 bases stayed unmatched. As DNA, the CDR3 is TGTGCCAGCAGCGTACTAGCGGGCCCCTCCTACGAGCAGTACTTC. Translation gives CASSVLAGPSYEQYF.

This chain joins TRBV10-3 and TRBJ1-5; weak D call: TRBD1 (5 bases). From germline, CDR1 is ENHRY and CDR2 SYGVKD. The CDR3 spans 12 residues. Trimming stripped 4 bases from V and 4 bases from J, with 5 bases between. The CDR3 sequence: CAISAGNQPQHF. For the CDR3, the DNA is TGTGCCATCAGTGCAGGGAATCAGCCCCAGCATTTT.

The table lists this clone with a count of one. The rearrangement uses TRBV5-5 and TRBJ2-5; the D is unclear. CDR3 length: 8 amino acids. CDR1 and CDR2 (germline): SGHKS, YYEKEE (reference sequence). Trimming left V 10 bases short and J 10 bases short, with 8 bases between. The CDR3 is CALRSQYF. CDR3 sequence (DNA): TGTGCCCTCAGAAGCCAGTACTTC.

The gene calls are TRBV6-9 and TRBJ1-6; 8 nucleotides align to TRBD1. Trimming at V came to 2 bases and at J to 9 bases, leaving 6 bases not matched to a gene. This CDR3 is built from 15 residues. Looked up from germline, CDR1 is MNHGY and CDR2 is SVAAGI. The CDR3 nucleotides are TGTGCCAGCAGTTATCGGACAGGGATCGGTTCACCCCTCCACTTT. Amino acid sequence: CASSYRTGIGSPLHF.

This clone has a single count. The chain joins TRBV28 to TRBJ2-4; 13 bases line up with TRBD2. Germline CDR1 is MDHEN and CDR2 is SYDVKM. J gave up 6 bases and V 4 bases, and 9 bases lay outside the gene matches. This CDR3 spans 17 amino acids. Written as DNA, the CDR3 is TGTGCCAGCAGTTCGTCTACTAGCGGGAGGGGCGGAAACATTCAGTACTTC. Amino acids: CASSSSTSGRGGNIQYF. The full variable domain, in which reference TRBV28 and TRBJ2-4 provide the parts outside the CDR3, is DVKVTQSSRYLVKRTGEKVFLECVQDMDHENMFWYRQDPGLGLRLIYFSYDVKMKEKGDIPEGYSVSREKKERFSLILESASTNQTSMYLCASSSSTSGRGGNIQYFGAGTRLSVL.

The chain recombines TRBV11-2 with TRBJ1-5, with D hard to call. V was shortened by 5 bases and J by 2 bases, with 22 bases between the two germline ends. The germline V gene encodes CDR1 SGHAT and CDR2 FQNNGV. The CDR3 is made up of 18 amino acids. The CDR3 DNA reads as TGTGCCAGCAGCCCCCTCACGACATCACGGTGGGGCAATCAGCCCCAGCATTTT. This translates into CASSPLTTSRWGNQPQHF.

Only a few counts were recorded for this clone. In nucleotides, the CDR3 is TGTGCCAGCAGCTTGGGAGGGAGACGGGATGGGACTGAAGCTTTCTTT. Translated: CASSLGGRRDGTEAFF. The chain joins TRBV5-5 to TRBJ1-1, with D unclear. CDR3 length: 16 residues. The germline CDR1 and CDR2 sequences are SGHKS and YYEKEE (reference sequence). The V and J ends lost 0 bases and 5 bases respectively, with 17 bases between them.

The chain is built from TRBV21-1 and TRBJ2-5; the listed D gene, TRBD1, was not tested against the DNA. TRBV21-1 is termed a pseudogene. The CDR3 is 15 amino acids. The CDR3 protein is CASSKERTGGETQYF. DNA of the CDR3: TGTGCCAGCAGCAAAGAAAGGACAGGGGGAGAGACCCAGTACTTC.

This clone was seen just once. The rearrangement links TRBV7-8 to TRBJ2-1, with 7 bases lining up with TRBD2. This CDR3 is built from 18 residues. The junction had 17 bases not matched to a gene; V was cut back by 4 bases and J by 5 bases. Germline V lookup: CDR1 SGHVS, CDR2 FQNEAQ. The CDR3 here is CASSYDGGWALQNNEQFF. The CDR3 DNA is TGTGCCAGCAGCTATGACGGGGGGTGGGCCCTACAAAACAATGAGCAGTTCTTC.

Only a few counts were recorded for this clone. In DNA, the CDR3 is TGTGCCTGGAGTGCCCCGGGCTCTGGGGCCAACGTCCTGACTTTC. Translating it yields CAWSAPGSGANVLTF. The chain carries TRBV30 and TRBJ2-6, with D uncertain. V was clipped by 1 base and J by 0 bases, with 7 bases between them. Germline V gene lookup returns CDR1 GTSNPN and CDR2 SVGIG (reference sequence). This CDR3 spans 15 amino acids.

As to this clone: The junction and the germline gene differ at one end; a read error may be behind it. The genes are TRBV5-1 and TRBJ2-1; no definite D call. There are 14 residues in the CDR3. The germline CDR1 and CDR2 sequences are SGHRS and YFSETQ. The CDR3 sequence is CASSLVPSLNERFF. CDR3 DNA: TGCGCCAGCAGCTTGGTTCCCAGTTTAAATGAGCGGTTCTTC.

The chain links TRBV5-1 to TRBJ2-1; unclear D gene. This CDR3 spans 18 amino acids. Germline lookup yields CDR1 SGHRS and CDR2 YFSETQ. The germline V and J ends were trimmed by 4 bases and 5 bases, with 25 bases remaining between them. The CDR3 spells CASSRLYYAASLDNEQFF. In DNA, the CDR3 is TGCGCCAGCAGCCGTCTTTACTACGCGGCCTCACTTGACAATGAGCAGTTCTTC.

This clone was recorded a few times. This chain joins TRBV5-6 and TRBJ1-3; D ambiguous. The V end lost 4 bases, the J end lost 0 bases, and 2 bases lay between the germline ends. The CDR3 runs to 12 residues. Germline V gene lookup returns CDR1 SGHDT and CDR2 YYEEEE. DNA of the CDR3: TGTGCCAGCAGCCACTCTGGAAACACCATATATTTT. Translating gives CASSHSGNTIYF.

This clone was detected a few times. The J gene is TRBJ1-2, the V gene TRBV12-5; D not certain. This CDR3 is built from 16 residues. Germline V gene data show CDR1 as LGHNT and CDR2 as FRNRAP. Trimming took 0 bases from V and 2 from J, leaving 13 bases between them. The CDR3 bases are TGTGCTAGTGGTTTGGTACGGGGTTTCGGGAACTATGGCTACACCTTC. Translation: CASGLVRGFGNYGYTF.

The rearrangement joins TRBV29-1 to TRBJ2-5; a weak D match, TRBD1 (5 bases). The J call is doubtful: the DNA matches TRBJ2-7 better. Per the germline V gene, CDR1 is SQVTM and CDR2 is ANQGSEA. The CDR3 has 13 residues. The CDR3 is CSVVDRTSYEQYF. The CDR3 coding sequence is TGCAGCGTTGTTGACAGAACTTCGTACGAGCAGTACTTC.

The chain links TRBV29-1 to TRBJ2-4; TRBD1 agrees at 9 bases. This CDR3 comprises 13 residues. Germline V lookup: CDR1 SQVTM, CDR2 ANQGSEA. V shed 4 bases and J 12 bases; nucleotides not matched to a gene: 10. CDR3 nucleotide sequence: TGCAGCGTTGGGGACAGGGCCAAAAGCAGTCAGTACTTC. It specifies CSVGDRAKSSQYF.

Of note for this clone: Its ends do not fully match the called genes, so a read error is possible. The CDR3 reads CAGSPTGPGDTEAFF. CDR3 sequence (DNA): TGTGCCGGCTCACCGACAGGCCCCGGGGACACTGAAGCTTTCTTT. The V gene is TRBV18, the J gene TRBJ1-1; D might be TRBD1 (6 bases). Germline V gene lookup returns CDR1 KGHSH and CDR2 LQKENI. The CDR3 runs to 15 residues.

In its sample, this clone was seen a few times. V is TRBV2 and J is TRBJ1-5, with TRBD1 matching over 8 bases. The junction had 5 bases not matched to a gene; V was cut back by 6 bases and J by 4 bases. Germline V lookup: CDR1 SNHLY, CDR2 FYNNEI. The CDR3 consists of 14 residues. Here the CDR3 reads CASRATGGNQPQHF. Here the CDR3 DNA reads TGTGCCAGCAGGGCAACAGGGGGTAATCAGCCCCAGCATTTT.

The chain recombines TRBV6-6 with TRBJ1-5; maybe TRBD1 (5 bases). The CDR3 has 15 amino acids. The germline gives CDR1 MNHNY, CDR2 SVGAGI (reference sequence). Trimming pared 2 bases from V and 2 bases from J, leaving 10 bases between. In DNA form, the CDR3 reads TGTGCCAGCAGTTACATAGGCAGGGGCAATCAGCCCCAGCATTTT. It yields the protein CASSYIGRGNQPQHF.

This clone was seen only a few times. CDR3 in amino acids: CASSLGTGSHGYTF. The CDR3 DNA follows: TGTGCCAGCAGCTTAGGGACAGGGAGCCATGGCTACACCTTC. The V and J genes are TRBV7-8 and TRBJ1-2; TRBD1 matches at 8 bases. From germline, CDR1 is SGHVS and CDR2 FQNEAQ. CDR3 length: 14 amino acids. V lost 1 base, J lost 6 bases, and 4 bases stayed unmatched.

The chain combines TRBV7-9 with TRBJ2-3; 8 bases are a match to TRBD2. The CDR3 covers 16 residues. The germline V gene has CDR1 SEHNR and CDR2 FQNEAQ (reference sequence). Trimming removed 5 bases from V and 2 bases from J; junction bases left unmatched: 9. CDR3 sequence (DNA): TGTGCCAGCAGCGCGGGGATTAGCGGGAACACAGATACGCAGTATTTT. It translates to CASSAGISGNTDTQYF.

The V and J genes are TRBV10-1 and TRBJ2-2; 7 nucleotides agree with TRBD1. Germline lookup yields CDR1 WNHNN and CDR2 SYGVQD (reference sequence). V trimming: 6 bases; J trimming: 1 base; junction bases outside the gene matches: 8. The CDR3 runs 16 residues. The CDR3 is CASSETHRGNTGELFF. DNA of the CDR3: TGCGCCAGCAGCGAAACCCACAGGGGGAACACCGGGGAGCTGTTTTTT.

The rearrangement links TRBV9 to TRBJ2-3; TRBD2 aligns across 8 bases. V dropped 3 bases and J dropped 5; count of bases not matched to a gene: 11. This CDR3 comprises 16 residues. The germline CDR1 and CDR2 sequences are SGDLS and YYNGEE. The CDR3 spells CASSAAGGREGDTQYF. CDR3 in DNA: TGTGCCAGCAGCGCCGCGGGGGGCAGGGAGGGAGATACGCAGTATTTT.

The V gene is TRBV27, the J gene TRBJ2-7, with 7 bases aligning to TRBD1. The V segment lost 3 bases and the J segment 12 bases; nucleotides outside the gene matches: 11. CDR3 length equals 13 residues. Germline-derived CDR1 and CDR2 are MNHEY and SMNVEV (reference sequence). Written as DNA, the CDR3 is TGTGCCAGCAGTTTTAGACAGGGAATAAGGCCGTACTTC. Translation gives CASSFRQGIRPYF.

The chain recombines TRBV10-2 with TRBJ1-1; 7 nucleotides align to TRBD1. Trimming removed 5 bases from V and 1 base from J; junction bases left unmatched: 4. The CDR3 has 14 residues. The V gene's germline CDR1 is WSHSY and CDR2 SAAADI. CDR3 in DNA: TGCGCCAGCAGTTCAGGGGGTTCGAACACTGAAGCTTTCTTT. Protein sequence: CASSSGGSNTEAFF.

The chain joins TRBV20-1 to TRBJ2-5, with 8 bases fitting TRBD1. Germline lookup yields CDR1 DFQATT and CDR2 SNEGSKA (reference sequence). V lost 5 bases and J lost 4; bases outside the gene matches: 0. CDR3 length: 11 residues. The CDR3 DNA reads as TGCAGTGCTGGACAGGGAGAGACCCAGTACTTC. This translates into CSAGQGETQYF.

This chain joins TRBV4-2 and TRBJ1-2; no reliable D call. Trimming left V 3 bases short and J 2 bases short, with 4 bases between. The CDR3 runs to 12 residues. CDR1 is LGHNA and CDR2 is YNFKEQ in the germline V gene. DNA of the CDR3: TGTGCCAGCAGCCAGGAGAACTATGGCTACACCTTC. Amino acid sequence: CASSQENYGYTF.